This T cell receptor (beta chain) was captured by sequencing in a study of blood T cell repertoires in COVID-19. Generated by immunoSEQ multiplex PCR, the TCRdb table keeps only in-frame clones and is missing some. The sample holds roughly 160,000 clones; approximately 81% are singletons and the top ten take around 5.1%. This clone was detected a few times. The CDR3 extends over 16 amino acids. Trimming took 5 bases from V and 2 from J; bases not matched to a gene: 5. Germline V gene data show CDR1 as MNHEY and CDR2 as SMNVEV (reference sequence). The chain employs TRBV27 and TRBJ2-7; 14 bases line up with TRBD2. The clonotype comes from a woman in her forties with acute COVID-19. The material sequenced was PBMCs or T cells enriched from blood (not recorded which). The CDR3 coding sequence is TGTGCCAGCAGTACTCGACTAGCGGGAGGGCCCTACGAGCAGTACTTC. The encoded protein is CASSTRLAGGPYEQYF.